This record looks at one T cell receptor beta chain sequence and its context. TCR beta CDR3 regions were amplified from RNA. The TCR CDR3 first-round RT-PCR relied on the HTBI primer set. TCRdb re-analysed the multiplex PCR reads in MiXCR, keeping a single row per CDR3 protein. The sample carries some 490,000 distinct CDR3 sequences, roughly a sixth recorded once. J gave up 4 bases and V 4 bases, and 7 bases lay outside the gene matches. Germline CDR1 reads SGDLS; CDR2 reads YYNGEE. The CDR3 has 16 amino acids. This sample stems from a study of T cells in Graves' hyperthyroidism and ophthalmopathy. The sequenced material came from blood. The chain has TRBV9 and TRBJ2-1, with 11 bases identical to TRBD2. This clonotype was sampled from a woman aged 25 to 39 with Graves' ophthalmopathy. For the CDR3, the DNA is TGTGCCAGCAGCTTTACGCTAGCGGGAGGATACAATGAGCAGTTCTTC. Translation: CASSFTLAGGYNEQFF.